Listed below are T cell receptor beta chains from one sample, sequenced in a study of cytomegalovirus exposure and HLA in healthy donors. TCRdb keeps only in-frame clones here, not all; method: immunoSEQ multiplex PCR. This table has more than 150,000 clones, 60% to 85% appearing once. The specimen was PBMCs. The receptors were gathered from a woman aged 35 to 49 in good health and CMV-seropositive. Each CDR3 is given with its conserved first and last residue. The order of the fields is CDR3 protein, CDR3 DNA, D gene, V gene, J gene, clone size. The D gene is left open where the match is weak. The size entry is marked missing in some rows and otherwise reads once, few, many or a size class.

CASSPSQGAEAFF,TGTGCCAGCTCACCCTCACAGGGAGCTGAAGCTTTCTTT,.,TRBV18,TRBJ1-1,.
CASSATGVGAGELFF,TGTGCCAGCAGCGCAACAGGGGTCGGGGCCGGGGAGCTGTTTTTT,TRBD1,TRBV9,TRBJ2-2,.
CAIPAATSRDTGELFF,TGTGCCATCCCAGCCGCGACTAGCAGAGACACCGGGGAGCTGTTTTTT,TRBD2,TRBV2,TRBJ2-2,.
CAWSVLPLAGGNTGELFF,TGTGCCTGGAGTGTATTACCACTAGCGGGGGGAAACACCGGGGAGCTGTTTTTT,TRBD2,TRBV30,TRBJ2-2,.
CASSLQGFTGELFF,TGTGCCAGCAGCCTACAGGGTTTCACCGGGGAGCTGTTTTTT,.,TRBV11-2,TRBJ2-2,.
CASSLVKSGVKNEQFF,TGTGCCAGCAGCTTGGTGAAAAGCGGGGTTAAAAATGAGCAGTTCTTC,TRBD2,TRBV7-3,TRBJ2-1,few
CAISPRTGGYNEQFF,TGTGCCATCAGTCCCCGGACAGGGGGCTACAATGAGCAGTTCTTC,TRBD1,TRBV10-3,TRBJ2-1,.
CASSRSDRDTYEQYF,TGTGCCAGCAGTCGATCTGACAGGGACACCTACGAGCAGTACTTC,TRBD1,TRBV27,TRBJ2-7,.
CASSQDRQGREKLFF,TGTGCCAGCAGCCAAGATCGGCAGGGAAGGGAAAAACTGTTTTTT,.,TRBV14,TRBJ1-4,.
CASSLVGGELFF,TGCGCCAGCAGCTTGGTCGGGGGGGAGCTGTTTTTT,.,TRBV5-1,TRBJ2-2,.
CASSLSGGASVETQYF,TGTGCCAGCAGCCTAAGCGGGGGGGCGTCCGTAGAGACCCAGTACTTC,TRBD2,TRBV11-2,TRBJ2-5,.
CASSLPGHNSGNTIYF,TGTGCCAGCAGCCTCCCGGGACACAATTCTGGAAACACCATATATTTT,.,TRBV28,TRBJ1-3,.
CASSLSGVETQYF,TGCGCCAGCAGCTTATCAGGGGTAGAGACCCAGTACTTC,.,TRBV5-1,TRBJ2-5,once
CASSEGFEDTQYF,TGTGCCAGCAGTGAAGGATTCGAGGATACGCAGTATTTT,.,TRBV2,TRBJ2-3,few
CASGLVLNPYEQYF,TGTGCTAGTGGTTTGGTACTGAATCCCTACGAGCAGTACTTC,.,TRBV12-5,TRBJ2-7,.
CATSSQYGGPVNNEQFF,TGTGCCACCAGCAGTCAATACGGGGGGCCGGTGAACAATGAGCAGTTCTTC,.,TRBV15,TRBJ2-1,.
CASSLGTGGSTDTQYF,TGCGCCAGCAGCTTGGGCACCGGGGGTAGCACAGATACGCAGTATTTT,.,TRBV5-1,TRBJ2-3,few
CASVNATGANQPQHF,TGTGCCAGCGTGAATGCGACAGGCGCTAATCAGCCCCAGCATTTT,.,TRBV21-1,TRBJ1-5,.